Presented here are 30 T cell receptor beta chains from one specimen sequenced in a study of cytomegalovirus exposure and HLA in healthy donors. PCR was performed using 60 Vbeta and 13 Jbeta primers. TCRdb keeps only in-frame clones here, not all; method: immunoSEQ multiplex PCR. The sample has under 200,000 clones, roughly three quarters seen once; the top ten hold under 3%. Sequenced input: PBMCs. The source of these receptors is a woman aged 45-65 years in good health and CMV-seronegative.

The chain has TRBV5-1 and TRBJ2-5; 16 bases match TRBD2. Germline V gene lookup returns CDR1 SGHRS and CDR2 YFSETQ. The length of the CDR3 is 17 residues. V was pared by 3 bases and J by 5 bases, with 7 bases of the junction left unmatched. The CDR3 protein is CASSSAGLAGGPETQYF. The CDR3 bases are TGCGCCAGCAGCTCCGCGGGACTAGCGGGGGGGCCCGAGACCCAGTACTTC.

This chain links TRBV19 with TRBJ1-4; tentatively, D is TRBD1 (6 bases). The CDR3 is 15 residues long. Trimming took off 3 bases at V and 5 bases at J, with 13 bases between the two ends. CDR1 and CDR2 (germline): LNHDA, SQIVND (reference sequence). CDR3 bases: TGTGCCAGTAGTATTCGACAGGCAAGAAATGAAAAACTGTTTTTT. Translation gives CASSIRQARNEKLFF.

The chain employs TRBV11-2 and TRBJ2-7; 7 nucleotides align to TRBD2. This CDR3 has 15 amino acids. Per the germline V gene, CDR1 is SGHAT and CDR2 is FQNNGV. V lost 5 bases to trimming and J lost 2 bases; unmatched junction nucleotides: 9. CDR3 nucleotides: TGTGCCAGCAGCCCCCCCAGCGGGGTGCCCTACGAGCAGTACTTC. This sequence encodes CASSPPSGVPYEQYF.

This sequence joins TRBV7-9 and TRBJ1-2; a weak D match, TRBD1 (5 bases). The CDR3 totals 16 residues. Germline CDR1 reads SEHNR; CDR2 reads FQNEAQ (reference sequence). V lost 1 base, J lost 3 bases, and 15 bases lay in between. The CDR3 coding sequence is TGTGCCAGCAGCTTAGTGACGAGGCAGACAGACTATGGCTACACCTTC. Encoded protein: CASSLVTRQTDYGYTF.

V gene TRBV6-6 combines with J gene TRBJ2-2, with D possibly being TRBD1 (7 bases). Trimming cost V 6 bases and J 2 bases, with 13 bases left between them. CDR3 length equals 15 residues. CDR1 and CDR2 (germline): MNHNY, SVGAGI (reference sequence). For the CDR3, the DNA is TGTGCCAGCAGCCCAGGGGGGAGCAACACCGGGGAGCTGTTTTTT. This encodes CASSPGGSNTGELFF.

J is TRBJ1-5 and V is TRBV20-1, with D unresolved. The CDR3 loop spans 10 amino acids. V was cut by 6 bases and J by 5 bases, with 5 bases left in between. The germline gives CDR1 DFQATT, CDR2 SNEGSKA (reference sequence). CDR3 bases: TGCAGTGCCTCTCATCAGCCCCAGCATTTT. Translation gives CSASHQPQHF.

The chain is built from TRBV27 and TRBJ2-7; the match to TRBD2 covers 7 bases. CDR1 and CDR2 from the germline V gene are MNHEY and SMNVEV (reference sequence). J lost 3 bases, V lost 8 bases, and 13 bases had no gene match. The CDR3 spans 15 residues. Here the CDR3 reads CASGMRPPGGYEQYF. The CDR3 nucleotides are TGTGCCAGCGGGATGAGACCCCCGGGAGGCTACGAGCAGTACTTC.

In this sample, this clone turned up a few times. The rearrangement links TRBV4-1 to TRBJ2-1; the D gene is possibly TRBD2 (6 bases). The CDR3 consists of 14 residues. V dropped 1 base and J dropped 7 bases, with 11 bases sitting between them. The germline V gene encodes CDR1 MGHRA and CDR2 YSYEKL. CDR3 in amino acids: CASSQALRGNEQFF. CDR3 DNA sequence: TGCGCCAGCAGCCAAGCCCTCCGGGGGAATGAGCAGTTCTTC.

The CDR3 reads CASRRTGPHEQYF. The CDR3 DNA reads as TGTGCCAGCAGGAGGACAGGGCCCCACGAGCAGTACTTC. The rearrangement uses TRBV2 and TRBJ2-7; 8 positions agree with TRBD1. Losses at the gene ends were 6 bases for V and 5 bases for J; bases not matched to a gene: 6. The CDR3 sequence is 13 residues long. CDR1 and CDR2 from the germline V gene are SNHLY and FYNNEI.

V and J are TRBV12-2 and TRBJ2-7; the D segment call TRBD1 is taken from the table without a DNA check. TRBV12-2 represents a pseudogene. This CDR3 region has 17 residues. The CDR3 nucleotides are TGTGCAAGTCGCCCCCAAGGGGAAGGGTTCCCCTCCTACGAGCAGTACTTC. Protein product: CASRPQGEGFPSYEQYF.

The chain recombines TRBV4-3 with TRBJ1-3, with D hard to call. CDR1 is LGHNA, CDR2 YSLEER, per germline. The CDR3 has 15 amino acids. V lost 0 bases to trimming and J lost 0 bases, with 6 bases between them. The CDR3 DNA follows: TGCGCCAGCAGCCAAGACCGGTTCTCTGGAAACACCATATATTTT. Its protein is CASSQDRFSGNTIYF.

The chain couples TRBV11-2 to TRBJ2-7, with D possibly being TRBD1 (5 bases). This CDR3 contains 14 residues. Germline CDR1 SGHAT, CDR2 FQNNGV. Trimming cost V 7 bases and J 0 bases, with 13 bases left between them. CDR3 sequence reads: CASTTRDTSYEQYF. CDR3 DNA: TGTGCCAGCACGACCAGGGATACCTCCTACGAGCAGTACTTC.

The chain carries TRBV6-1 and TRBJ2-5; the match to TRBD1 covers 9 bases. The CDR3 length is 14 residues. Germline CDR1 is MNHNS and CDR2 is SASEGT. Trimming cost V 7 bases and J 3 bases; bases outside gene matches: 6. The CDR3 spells CASTKGTGKETQYF. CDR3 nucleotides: TGTGCCAGCACCAAAGGGACAGGGAAAGAGACCCAGTACTTC.

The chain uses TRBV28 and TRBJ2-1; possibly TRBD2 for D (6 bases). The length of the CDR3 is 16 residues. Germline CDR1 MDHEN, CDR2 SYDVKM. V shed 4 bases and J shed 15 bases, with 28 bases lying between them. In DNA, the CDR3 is TGTGCCAGCAGTTCCGGAGAAACGTCCTCGTTTCGGAGGGGGTTCTTC. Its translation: CASSSGETSSFRRGFF.

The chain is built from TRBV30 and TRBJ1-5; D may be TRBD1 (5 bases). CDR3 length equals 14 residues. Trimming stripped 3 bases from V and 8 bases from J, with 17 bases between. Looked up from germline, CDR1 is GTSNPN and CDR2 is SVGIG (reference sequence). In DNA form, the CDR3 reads TGTGCCTGGAGCCAAGAGACACGGGGGGAGCCCCAGCATTTT. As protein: CAWSQETRGEPQHF. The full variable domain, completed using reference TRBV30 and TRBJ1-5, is SQTIHQWPATLVQPVGSPLSLECTVEGTSNPNLYWYRQAAGRGLQLLFYSVGIGQISSEVPQNLSASRPQDRQFILSSKKLLLSDSGFYLCAWSQETRGEPQHFGDGTRLSIL.

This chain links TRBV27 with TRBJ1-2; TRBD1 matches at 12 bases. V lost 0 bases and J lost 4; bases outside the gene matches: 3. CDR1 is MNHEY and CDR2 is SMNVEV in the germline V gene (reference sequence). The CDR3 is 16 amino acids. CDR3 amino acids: CASSLSGTGGFYGYTF. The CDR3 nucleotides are TGTGCCAGCAGTTTATCTGGGACAGGGGGCTTCTATGGCTACACCTTC.

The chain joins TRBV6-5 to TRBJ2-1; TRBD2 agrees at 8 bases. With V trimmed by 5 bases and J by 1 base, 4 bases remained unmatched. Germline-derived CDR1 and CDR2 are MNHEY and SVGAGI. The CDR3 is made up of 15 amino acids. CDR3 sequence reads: CASSTPGGSYNEQFF. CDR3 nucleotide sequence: TGTGCCAGCAGTACTCCGGGAGGGTCCTACAATGAGCAGTTCTTC.

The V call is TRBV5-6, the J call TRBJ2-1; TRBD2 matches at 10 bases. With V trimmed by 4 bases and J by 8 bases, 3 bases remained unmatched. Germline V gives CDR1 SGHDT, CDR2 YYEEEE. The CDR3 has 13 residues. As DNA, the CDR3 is TGTGCCAGCAGCCGGACTAGCGGCTATGAGCAGTTCTTC. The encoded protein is CASSRTSGYEQFF. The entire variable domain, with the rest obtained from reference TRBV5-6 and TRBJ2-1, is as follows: DAGVTQSPTHLIKTRGQQVTLRCSPKSGHDTVSWYQQALGQGPQFIFQYYEEEERQRGNFPDRFSGHQFPNYSSELNVNALLLGDSALYLCASSRTSGYEQFFGPGTRLTVL.

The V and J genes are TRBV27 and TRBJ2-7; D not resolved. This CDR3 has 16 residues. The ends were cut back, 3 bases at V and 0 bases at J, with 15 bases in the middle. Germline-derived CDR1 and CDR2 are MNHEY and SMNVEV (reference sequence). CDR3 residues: CASSLTPPADSYEQYF. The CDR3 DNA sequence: TGTGCCAGCAGTTTGACTCCACCGGCCGACTCCTACGAGCAGTACTTC.

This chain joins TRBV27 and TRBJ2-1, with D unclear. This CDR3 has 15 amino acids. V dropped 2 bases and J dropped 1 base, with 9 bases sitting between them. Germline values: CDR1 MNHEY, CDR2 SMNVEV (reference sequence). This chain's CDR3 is CASSLSPESYNEQFF. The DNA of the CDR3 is TGTGCCAGCAGTTTAAGCCCCGAATCCTACAATGAGCAGTTCTTC.

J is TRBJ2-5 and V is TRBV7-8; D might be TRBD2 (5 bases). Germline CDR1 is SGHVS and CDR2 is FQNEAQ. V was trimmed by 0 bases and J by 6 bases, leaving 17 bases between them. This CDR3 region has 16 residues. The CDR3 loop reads CASSLARTQLWQTQYF. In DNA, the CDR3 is TGTGCCAGCAGCTTAGCGCGGACTCAGTTGTGGCAGACCCAGTACTTC. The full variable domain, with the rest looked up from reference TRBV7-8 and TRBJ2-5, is GAGVSQSPRYKVAKRGQDVALRCDPISGHVSLFWYQQALGQGPEFLTYFQNEAQLDKSGLPSDRFFAERPEGSVSTLKIQRTQQEDSAVYLCASSLARTQLWQTQYFGPGTRLLVL.

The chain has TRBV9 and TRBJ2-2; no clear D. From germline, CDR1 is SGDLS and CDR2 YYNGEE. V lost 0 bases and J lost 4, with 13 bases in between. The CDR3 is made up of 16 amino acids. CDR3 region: CASSVAGPPGTGELFF. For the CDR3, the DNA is TGTGCCAGCAGCGTAGCCGGCCCCCCGGGCACCGGGGAGCTGTTTTTT.

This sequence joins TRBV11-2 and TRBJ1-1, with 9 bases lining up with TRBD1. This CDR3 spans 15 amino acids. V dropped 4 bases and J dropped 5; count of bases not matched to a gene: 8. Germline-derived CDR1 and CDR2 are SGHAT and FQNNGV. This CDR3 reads CASSSYRGRGTEAFF. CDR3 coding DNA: TGTGCCAGCAGCTCATACAGGGGGCGAGGGACTGAAGCTTTCTTT.

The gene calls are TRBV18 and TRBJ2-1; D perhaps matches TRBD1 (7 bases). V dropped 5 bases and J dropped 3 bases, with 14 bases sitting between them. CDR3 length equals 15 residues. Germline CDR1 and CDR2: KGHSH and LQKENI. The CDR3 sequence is CASSSRQGGYNEQFF. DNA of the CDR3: TGTGCCAGCTCATCTAGGCAGGGGGGCTACAATGAGCAGTTCTTC.

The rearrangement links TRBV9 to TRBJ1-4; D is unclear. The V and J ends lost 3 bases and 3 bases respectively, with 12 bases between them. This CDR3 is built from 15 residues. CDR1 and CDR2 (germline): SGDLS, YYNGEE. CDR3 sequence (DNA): TGTGCCAGCAGCGCGAGGGAGCGGGCTAATGAAAAACTGTTTTTT. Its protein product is CASSARERANEKLFF.

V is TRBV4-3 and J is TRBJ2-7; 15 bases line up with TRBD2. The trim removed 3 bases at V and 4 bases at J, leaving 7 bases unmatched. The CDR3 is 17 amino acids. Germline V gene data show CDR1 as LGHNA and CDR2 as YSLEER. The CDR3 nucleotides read TGCGCCAGCAGCCAGAGGGTAGGGACTAGCGGGGGGTACGAGCAGTACTTC. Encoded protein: CASSQRVGTSGGYEQYF.

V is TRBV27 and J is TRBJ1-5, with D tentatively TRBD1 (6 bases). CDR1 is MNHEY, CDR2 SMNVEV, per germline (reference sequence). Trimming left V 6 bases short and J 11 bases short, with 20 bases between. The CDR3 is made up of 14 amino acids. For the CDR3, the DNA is TGTGCCAGCAGGGGGACACTCGGGACGGGGACCCAGCATTTT. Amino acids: CASRGTLGTGTQHF.

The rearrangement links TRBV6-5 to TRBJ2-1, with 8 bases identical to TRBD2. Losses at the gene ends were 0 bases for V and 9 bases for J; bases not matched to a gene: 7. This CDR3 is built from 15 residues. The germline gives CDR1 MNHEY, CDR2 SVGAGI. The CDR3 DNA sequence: TGTGCCAGCAGTTACTCAATTGGCGGGAGGAGTGAGCAGTTCTTC. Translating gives CASSYSIGGRSEQFF.

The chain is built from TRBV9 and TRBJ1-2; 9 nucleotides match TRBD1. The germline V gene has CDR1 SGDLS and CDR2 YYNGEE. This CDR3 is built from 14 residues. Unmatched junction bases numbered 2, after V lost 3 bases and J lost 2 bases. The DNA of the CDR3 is TGTGCCAGCAGCGACGGACAGGGGAACTATGGCTACACCTTC. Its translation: CASSDGQGNYGYTF.

CDR3 loop: CASSKRVASGANVLTF. CDR3 nucleotides: TGTGCCAGTAGTAAGAGGGTAGCTTCCGGGGCCAACGTCCTGACTTTC. This chain connects TRBV19 to TRBJ2-6, with D perhaps TRBD2 (5 bases). The V end lost 4 bases, the J end lost 4 bases, and 14 bases lay between the germline ends. Germline V gene data show CDR1 as LNHDA and CDR2 as SQIVND (reference sequence). The CDR3 loop spans 16 amino acids.